Listed below are T cell receptor beta chains from one sample, sequenced in a study of cytomegalovirus exposure and HLA in healthy donors. The protocol was immunoSEQ multiplex PCR, while the TCRdb copy is restricted to in-frame clones and leaves out a portion. The sample includes over 110,000 clones, around 79% of them seen just once. The source material was PBMCs. These TCRs come from a woman aged 45 to 65 in good health and CMV-seropositive. Both conserved end residues are part of each CDR3. D genes are given only for firm matches. Size is omitted from some rows. Given values are once, few, many or a class for expanded clones.

v_gene	j_gene	d_gene	abundance	CDR3aa	CDR3nt
TRBV7-3	TRBJ2-3	TRBD1	NA	CASSPQSQGPGADTQYF	TGTGCCAGCAGCCCCCAATCACAGGGGCCAGGTGCAGATACGCAGTATTTT
TRBV11-2	TRBJ2-1	TRBD2	NA	CASSPRPLAGGYNEQFF	TGTGCCAGCAGCCCCCGTCCCCTAGCGGGGGGTTACAATGAGCAGTTCTTC
TRBV14	TRBJ1-3	NA	few	CASSQPTGSGNTIYF	TGTGCCAGCAGCCAACCGACAGGCTCTGGAAACACCATATATTTT
TRBV27	TRBJ2-1	NA	NA	CASTPLELLGSNEQFF	TGTGCCAGCACCCCTTTGGAATTGCTCGGGTCCAATGAGCAGTTCTTC
TRBV2	TRBJ2-3	NA	NA	CASAIGRDTDTQYF	TGTGCCAGCGCGATCGGTAGAGACACAGATACGCAGTATTTT
TRBV7-8	TRBJ1-6	NA	NA	CASSQGGSNSPLHF	TGTGCCAGCAGCCAGGGAGGCAGCAATTCACCCCTCCACTTT
TRBV28	TRBJ1-3	NA	few	CASAGGHFSSGNTIYF	TGTGCCAGCGCTGGGGGACACTTTTCCTCTGGAAACACCATATATTTT
TRBV6-1	TRBJ2-1	TRBD2	NA	CASGASGTDEQFF	TGTGCCAGCGGGGCTAGCGGGACAGACGAGCAGTTCTTC
TRBV6-5	TRBJ2-1	NA	once	CASGPPTGYNEQFF	TGTGCCAGCGGTCCTCCCACGGGGTACAATGAGCAGTTCTTC
TRBV21-1	TRBJ2-6	NA	NA	CASSNQRTGASSGANVLTF	TGTGCCAGCAGCAACCAAAGGACAGGGGCTAGCTCTGGGGCCAACGTCCTGACTTTC
TRBV2	TRBJ2-5	TRBD2	NA	CASSLIAGGQETQYF	TGTGCCAGCAGCCTTATAGCGGGGGGGCAAGAGACCCAGTACTTC
TRBV19	TRBJ2-7	TRBD2	few	CASSTIERGMMIEQYF	TGTGCCAGTAGTACGATTGAGCGGGGGATGATGATAGAGCAGTACTTC
TRBV20-1	TRBJ2-3	NA	few	CSARGGTQYF	TGCAGTGCTAGAGGCGGTACGCAGTATTTT
TRBV7-2	TRBJ1-2	NA	NA	CASSLVGEGGYTF	TGTGCCAGCAGCCTAGTCGGCGAGGGTGGCTACACCTTC
TRBV6-5	TRBJ2-1	NA	NA	CASSYEASSYNEQFF	TGTGCCAGCAGTTACGAGGCTAGCTCCTACAATGAGCAGTTCTTC
TRBV7-8	TRBJ2-4	NA	NA	CASSLGAGKNIQYF	TGTGCCAGCAGCTTAGGGGCAGGGAAAAACATTCAGTACTTC
TRBV28	TRBJ1-2	NA	NA	CASSLWMADRRYGYTF	TGTGCCAGCAGTTTATGGATGGCCGACAGGAGGTATGGCTACACCTTC
TRBV14	TRBJ1-2	NA	NA	CASSLTVLRDYGYTF	TGTGCCAGCAGCCTGACGGTCCTCCGGGACTATGGCTACACCTTC
TRBV7-6	TRBJ2-5	TRBD1	NA	CASSLGFSGGPETQYF	TGTGCCAGCAGCTTAGGTTTCTCAGGGGGCCCAGAGACCCAGTACTTC
TRBV11-2	TRBJ1-3	NA	few	CASSFRPGDGSSGNTIYF	TGTGCCAGCAGCTTTCGGCCCGGTGACGGGAGCTCTGGAAACACCATATATTTT
TRBV18	TRBJ1-2	TRBD1	NA	CASSPRLTGGFNGYTF	TGTGCCAGCTCACCTCGTTTGACAGGGGGCTTTAATGGCTACACCTTC
TRBV13	TRBJ1-2	NA	NA	CASRLSYRAGNYGYTF	TGTGCCAGCAGACTTTCTTACAGGGCGGGTAACTATGGCTACACCTTC
TRBV2	TRBJ2-3	NA	few	CASSEIGRGLRTDTQYF	TGTGCCAGCAGTGAGATCGGGCGGGGCCTCCGCACAGATACGCAGTATTTT
TRBV5-1	TRBJ1-2	TRBD1	NA	CASSWGTANYGYTF	TGCGCCAGCAGCTGGGGGACAGCCAACTATGGCTACACCTTC
TRBV30	TRBJ1-1	NA	NA	CAWSVRSGGTEAFF	TGTGCCTGGAGTGTAAGGTCCGGGGGAACTGAAGCTTTCTTT
TRBV6-1	TRBJ1-6	NA	NA	CASSEQKNYNSPLHF	TGTGCCAGCAGTGAGCAGAAAAACTATAATTCACCCCTCCACTTT
TRBV29-1	TRBJ1-2	NA	NA	CSVALAGAGYGYTF	TGCAGCGTTGCATTGGCAGGGGCAGGCTATGGCTACACCTTC
TRBV7-9	TRBJ2-1	TRBD1	few	CASSQSGPGGRGTYNEQFF	TGTGCCAGCAGCCAATCAGGGCCAGGGGGAAGAGGGACCTACAATGAGCAGTTCTTC
TRBV6-1	TRBJ2-5	TRBD2	once	CASSGLAGGRQETQYF	TGTGCCAGCAGTGGACTAGCGGGGGGGCGCCAAGAGACCCAGTACTTC
TRBV18	TRBJ2-5	TRBD2	NA	CASSPPGGGETQYF	TGTGCCAGCTCACCGCCCGGGGGGGGTGAGACCCAGTACTTC
TRBV11-2	TRBJ2-3	TRBD2	NA	CASSVSGGPGTDTQYF	TGTGCCAGCAGCGTTAGCGGGGGCCCGGGCACAGATACGCAGTATTTT
TRBV5-6	TRBJ2-7	TRBD1	NA	CASSLGQGALSYEQYF	TGTGCCAGCAGCTTGGGCCAGGGGGCGCTCTCCTACGAGCAGTACTTC
TRBV15	TRBJ2-7	NA	NA	CATSRESSYEQYF	TGTGCCACCAGCAGGGAGAGCTCCTACGAGCAGTACTTC
TRBV27	TRBJ1-4	NA	NA	CASSLTGLTSEDEKLFF	TGTGCCAGCAGTTTAACCGGACTGACCTCTGAGGATGAAAAACTGTTTTTT
TRBV11-2	TRBJ1-4	TRBD1	NA	CASRWDSRPATNEKLFF	TGTGCCAGCAGATGGGACAGCCGACCTGCAACTAATGAAAAACTGTTTTTT
TRBV9	TRBJ1-1	NA	once	CASSVDAENTEAFF	TGTGCCAGCAGCGTAGATGCAGAGAACACTGAAGCTTTCTTT
TRBV14	TRBJ2-3	NA	NA	CASSGRDWRDTQYF	TGTGCCAGCAGCGGCCGGGACTGGAGGGATACGCAGTATTTT
TRBV28	TRBJ1-5	TRBD1	once	CASTRAGTGDQPQHF	TGTGCCAGCACCCGGGCCGGGACAGGCGATCAGCCCCAGCATTTT
TRBV5-1	TRBJ1-1	NA	few	CASSLAGNTEAFF	TGCGCCAGCAGCTTGGCAGGGAACACTGAAGCTTTCTTT
TRBV7-6	TRBJ2-1	TRBD2	NA	CASSSLSGGLYNEQFF	TGTGCCAGCAGCTCTTTAAGCGGGGGTTTGTACAATGAGCAGTTCTTC
TRBV28	TRBJ1-6	NA	few	CATAEGNSPLHF	TGTGCCACTGCCGAGGGTAATTCACCCCTCCACTTT
TRBV6-5	TRBJ1-4	TRBD1	NA	CASSPGTAPEKLFF	TGTGCCAGCAGTCCCGGGACAGCCCCTGAAAAACTGTTTTTT
TRBV2	TRBJ1-3	NA	NA	CASSEMRDTGNTIYF	TGTGCCAGCAGTGAGATGAGGGATACTGGAAACACCATATATTTT
TRBV7-2	TRBJ2-5	TRBD2	NA	CASSPGLASETQYF	TGTGCCAGCAGCCCGGGACTAGCGTCAGAGACCCAGTACTTC
TRBV29-1	TRBJ2-3	NA	NA	CSVEGGGARTDTQYF	TGCAGCGTTGAGGGAGGTGGGGCTCGCACAGATACGCAGTATTTT
TRBV6-6	TRBJ1-5	NA	NA	CASSYPQETNQPQHF	TGTGCCAGCAGTTACCCACAGGAGACCAATCAGCCCCAGCATTTT
TRBV13	TRBJ2-7	NA	NA	CASSLGGGYEQYF	TGTGCCAGCAGCTTAGGGGGAGGCTACGAGCAGTACTTC
TRBV6-5	TRBJ2-3	NA	NA	CASSRGIRTDTQYF	TGTGCCAGCAGTCGAGGAATCCGCACAGATACGCAGTATTTT
TRBV6-4	TRBJ2-1	TRBD2	NA	CASENEGGMGEQFF	TGTGCCAGCGAGAACGAGGGAGGGATGGGTGAGCAGTTCTTC
TRBV7-2	TRBJ1-3	TRBD1	NA	CASSLQGGASGNTIYF	TGTGCCAGCAGCTTACAGGGGGGCGCCTCAGGAAACACCATATATTTT
TRBV5-6	TRBJ1-2	NA	NA	CASSPTRTDYYGYTF	TGTGCCAGCAGCCCTACCAGGACTGACTACTATGGCTACACCTTC
TRBV7-2	TRBJ2-5	NA	NA	CASTLGQTPQETQYF	TGTGCCAGCACGCTCGGACAAACTCCACAAGAGACCCAGTACTTC
TRBV7-9	TRBJ2-1	NA	NA	CASRTVANEQFF	TGTGCCAGCAGAACGGTTGCCAATGAGCAGTTCTTC
TRBV9	TRBJ2-1	NA	NA	CASSDNLALVSDEQFF	TGTGCCAGCAGCGACAACCTAGCGCTCGTCAGTGATGAGCAGTTCTTC
TRBV7-9	TRBJ1-4	NA	NA	CASSLNGGEKLFF	TGTGCCAGCAGCTTAAACGGGGGGGAAAAACTGTTTTTT
TRBV15	TRBJ1-1	NA	NA	CATSVGGEAFF	TGTGCCACCAGTGTTGGGGGGGAAGCTTTCTTT
TRBV9	TRBJ2-5	TRBD2	NA	CASSVVSGGPGETQYF	TGTGCCAGCAGCGTAGTTTCGGGGGGGCCGGGGGAGACCCAGTACTTC
TRBV5-1	TRBJ2-5	TRBD2	few	CASSLERGGLETQYF	TGCGCCAGCAGCTTGGAGCGGGGGGGCCTCGAGACCCAGTACTTC
TRBV19	TRBJ2-7	NA	NA	CASTSSDTYTYEQYF	TGTGCCAGTACCTCGTCCGACACCTACACCTACGAGCAGTACTTC
TRBV21-1	TRBJ2-5	NA	NA	CASSSNRGLGETQYF	TGTGCCAGCAGCTCAAACAGGGGGCTGGGTGAGACCCAGTACTTC